The 19 T cell receptor beta chains below were found in one sample sequenced in a study of blood T cells in healthy people across ages. A second roughly 6 to 11 cycle PCR used barcoded and J-beta primers. TCRdb fed the 5' RACE reads into MiXCR, producing one record per CDR3 protein. The repertoire holds around 870,000 distinct CDR3 sequences, with 29% as singletons. The specimen was blood. Receptors were obtained from an elderly woman in good health.

In this sample, this clonotype turned up many times. The rearrangement joins TRBV21-1 to TRBJ2-3; no DNA check was done on the table's D call, TRBD1. TRBV21-1 is a pseudogene locus. The CDR3 loop spans 14 amino acids. The CDR3 spells CASSLDREADTQYF. In DNA form, the CDR3 reads TGTGCCAGCAGCCTGGACAGGGAGGCAGATACGCAGTATTTT.

This clonotype was recorded many times. The V gene is TRBV7-9, the J gene TRBJ2-7, with D perhaps matching TRBD1 (5 bases). Trimming took 7 bases from V and 3 from J, leaving 16 bases between them. Germline values: CDR1 SEHNR, CDR2 FQNEAQ (reference sequence). CDR3 length: 14 amino acids. The CDR3 loop is CASTQGGHFYEQYF. The CDR3 region has the DNA TGTGCCAGCACCCAAGGCGGACACTTCTACGAGCAGTACTTC.

V gene TRBV5-6 combines with J gene TRBJ1-2; no clear D gene. The germline CDR1 and CDR2 sequences are SGHDT and YYEEEE. Trimming left V 3 bases short and J 7 bases short, with 19 bases between. This CDR3 has 15 amino acids. In nucleotides, the CDR3 is TGTGCCAGCAGCTCCAGCCCGGGATCTATGGTTGGCTACACCTTC. This translates into CASSSSPGSMVGYTF.

In its sample, this clonotype was seen a few times. The rearrangement uses TRBV4-3 and TRBJ2-2, with D perhaps assigned TRBD1 or TRBD2 (5 bases each). Germline lookup yields CDR1 LGHNA and CDR2 YSLEER. This CDR3 spans 18 amino acids. The germline V and J ends were trimmed by 2 bases and 0 bases, with 16 bases remaining between them. The CDR3 here is CASSQLGRGPANTGELFF. CDR3 coding DNA: TGCGCCAGCAGCCAACTGGGACGCGGCCCAGCGAACACCGGGGAGCTGTTTTTT.

V usage is TRBV6-6 and J usage is TRBJ1-1; D is possibly TRBD1 (5 bases). The V gene's germline CDR1 is MNHNY and CDR2 SVGAGI (reference sequence). Trimming removed 5 bases at V and 1 base at J, with 14 bases between. CDR3 length equals 15 residues. CDR3 in DNA: TGTGCCAGCAGTCCCCCCGGGGCAGGGAACACTGAAGCTTTCTTT. Residues: CASSPPGAGNTEAFF.

This clonotype showed up many times. V and J are TRBV29-1 and TRBJ1-1; D gene uncertain. The CDR3 consists of 12 residues. Trimming stripped 4 bases from V and 3 bases from J, with 9 bases between. The germline gives CDR1 SQVTM, CDR2 ANQGSEA. CDR3 sequence reads: CSVVSGYTEAFF. CDR3 nucleotides: TGCAGCGTTGTGTCCGGGTACACTGAAGCTTTCTTT.

CDR3 amino acids: CASSQAPGQGSYEQYF. The CDR3 DNA reads TGTGCCAGCAGCCAAGCTCCGGGACAGGGGTCCTACGAGCAGTACTTC. The rearrangement joins TRBV4-2 to TRBJ2-7; 10 nucleotides align to TRBD1. Germline V gene data show CDR1 as LGHNA and CDR2 as YNFKEQ. The CDR3 totals 16 residues. V lost 1 base, J lost 1 base, and 4 bases stayed unmatched.

Concerning this clonotype itself: A much larger clone is a single base away; this may be a read error. The chain's CDR3 is CASSFEGTTKNIQYF. CDR3 nucleotide sequence: TGTGCCAGCAGCTTCGAGGGGACAACGAAAAACATTCAGTACTTC. The chain carries TRBV7-2 and TRBJ2-4, with D maybe TRBD1 (6 bases). Germline assignment: CDR1 SGHTA and CDR2 FQGNSA. The CDR3 runs 15 residues. Trimming removed 3 bases from V and 4 bases from J, with 13 bases in between. Full variable domain (outside the CDR3, taken from reference TRBV7-2 and TRBJ2-4): GAGVSQSPSNKVTEKGKDVELRCDPISGHTALYWYRQSLGQGLEFLIYFQGNSAPDKSGLPSDRFSAERTGGSVSTLTIQRTQQEDSAVYLCASSFEGTTKNIQYFGAGTRLSVL.

Only a few counts were recorded for this clonotype. The J gene is TRBJ1-2, the V gene TRBV29-1; TRBD1 aligns across 8 bases. Germline-derived CDR1 and CDR2 are SQVTM and ANQGSEA. The CDR3 extends over 13 amino acids. After removal of 7 bases from V and 3 bases from J, the junction contained 7 bases not matched to a gene. The CDR3 sequence is CSANRGGDYGYTF. The CDR3 DNA reads as TGCAGCGCGAACAGGGGGGGTGACTATGGCTACACCTTC.

Note on this clonotype: A read error is possible here, since a much larger clone lies one base away. The chain carries TRBV7-2 and TRBJ2-1; 12 bases map to TRBD2. TRBJ2-7 matches the DNA end more closely, so the J call is doubtful. Germline CDR1 is SGHTA and CDR2 is FQGNSA. The CDR3 consists of 16 residues. The CDR3 here is CASSGSGLAGYNEQYF. The CDR3 region has the DNA TGTGCCAGCAGCGGGAGTGGACTAGCGGGGTACAATGAGCAGTACTTC.

This clonotype occurred many times. V is TRBV5-4 and J is TRBJ2-1; unclear D gene. CDR1 is SGHNT, CDR2 YYREEE, per germline (reference sequence). Trimming stripped 3 bases from V and 3 bases from J, with 16 bases between. The CDR3 is 16 residues long. CDR3: CASSSGRVSHYNEQFF. CDR3 sequence (DNA): TGTGCCAGCAGCTCGGGCCGGGTCTCGCACTACAATGAGCAGTTCTTC. Drawing the rest from reference TRBV5-4 and TRBJ2-1, the complete variable domain is ETGVTQSPTHLIKTRGQQVTLRCSSQSGHNTVSWYQQALGQGPQFIFQYYREEENGRGNFPPRFSGLQFPNYSSELNVNALELDDSALYLCASSSGRVSHYNEQFFGPGTRLTVL.

This clonotype appeared many times. For the CDR3, the DNA is TGTGCCAGCAGTTTCCGGACTAGCTCCGAGCAGTACTTC. Its protein product is CASSFRTSSEQYF. The chain is built from TRBV12-3 or TRBV12-4 and TRBJ2-7, with 8 bases fitting TRBD2. CDR3 length: 13 amino acids. V trimming: 3 bases; J trimming: 6 bases; junction bases outside the gene matches: 4.

This clonotype was recorded many times. The gene calls are TRBV27 and TRBJ2-5; 8 bases map to TRBD2. Germline V gives CDR1 MNHEY, CDR2 SMNVEV (reference sequence). V lost 8 bases to trimming and J lost 3 bases; unmatched junction nucleotides: 14. CDR3 length: 16 residues. The CDR3 DNA sequence: TGTGCCAGCGGAACGCGTAGCGGGGCGCGCGAAGAGACCCAGTACTTC. The encoded protein is CASGTRSGAREETQYF.

For the CDR3, the DNA is TGTGCCAGCAGTTTGGGACCACGACGCGAGCAGTACTTC. This gives the protein CASSLGPRREQYF. J is TRBJ2-1 and V is TRBV12-3 or TRBV12-4, with D possibly called TRBD1 or TRBD2 (5 bases each). The DNA end is a closer match to TRBJ2-7, so the J assignment may be wrong. There are 13 residues in the CDR3.

This clonotype was seen a few times. This clone may be a read error of a much larger clone one base away. This chain links TRBV10-2 with TRBJ2-7, with TRBD1 identical over 7 bases. The J segment lost 3 bases and the V segment lost 6 bases, leaving 5 bases of the junction unmatched. Germline CDR1 WSHSY, CDR2 SAAADI. This CDR3 has 13 amino acids. CDR3 DNA: TGCGCCAGCAGCGGGACAGCTTGCTACGAGCAGTACTTC. Protein: CASSGTACYEQYF.

The gene calls are TRBV19 and TRBJ1-6; D remains ambiguous. Looked up from germline, CDR1 is LNHDA and CDR2 is SQIVND (reference sequence). V lost 5 bases to trimming and J lost 7 bases, with 12 bases between them. The CDR3 length is 14 residues. Here the CDR3 reads CASSDPTTNSPLHF. The CDR3 DNA follows: TGTGCCAGTAGTGACCCCACCACCAATTCACCCCTCCACTTT.

Worth noting for this clonotype: Given a much more abundant clone one base away, this may be a read error. The genes are TRBV4-1 and TRBJ2-5, with D possibly being TRBD1 (6 bases). V gave up 2 bases and J gave up 7 bases, with 14 bases separating them. The CDR3 extends over 14 amino acids. The germline CDR1 and CDR2 sequences are MGHRA and YSYEKL. CDR3 nucleotide sequence: TGCGCCAGCAGCCAACTGGACAGCGAGGGGACCCAGTACTTC. Amino acid sequence: CASSQLDSEGTQYF.

This clonotype was counted many times. The chain employs TRBV11-2 and TRBJ1-4; perhaps TRBD1 as D (5 bases). CDR3 length: 16 residues. Trimming took off 4 bases at V and 0 bases at J, with 12 bases between the two ends. The germline gives CDR1 SGHAT, CDR2 FQNNGV. The chain's CDR3 is CASSSQGFATNEKLFF. The CDR3 DNA sequence: TGTGCCAGCAGCTCGCAGGGTTTCGCAACTAATGAAAAACTGTTTTTT.

This clonotype was seen a few times. V and J are TRBV5-1 and TRBJ1-6; D gene unclear. This CDR3 is 17 amino acids long. Trimming took 0 bases from V and 0 from J, leaving 10 bases between them. Looked up from germline, CDR1 is SGHRS and CDR2 is YFSETQ. As DNA, the CDR3 is TGCGCCAGCAGCTTGGTATCAGCGAGCTCCTATAATTCACCCCTCCACTTT. Its translation: CASSLVSASSYNSPLHF.